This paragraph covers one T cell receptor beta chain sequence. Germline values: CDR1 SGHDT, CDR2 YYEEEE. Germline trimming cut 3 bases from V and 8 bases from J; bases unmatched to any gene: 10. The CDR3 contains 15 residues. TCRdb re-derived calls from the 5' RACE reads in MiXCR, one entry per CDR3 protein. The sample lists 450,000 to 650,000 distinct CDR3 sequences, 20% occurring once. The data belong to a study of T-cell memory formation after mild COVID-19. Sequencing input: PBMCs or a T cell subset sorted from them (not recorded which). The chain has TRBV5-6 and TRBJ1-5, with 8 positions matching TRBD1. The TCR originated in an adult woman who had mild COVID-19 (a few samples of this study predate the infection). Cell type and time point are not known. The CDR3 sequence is CASSSMDREYEPQHF. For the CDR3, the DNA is TGTGCCAGCAGCTCCATGGACAGGGAATATGAGCCCCAGCATTTT.